The 23 T cell receptor beta chains in this list originate from one sample, sequenced in a study of OX40 agonist ivuxolimab in advanced cancers. The library was prepared using the immunoSEQ multiplex PCR assay. TCRdb limited this immuneACCESS table to in-frame rearrangements with V and J called. A share of clones is missing; checked studies link under half to unresolved V genes, and the rest is unexplained. This sample gives 75,000 to 90,000 clones in total; 85% to 90% of them show up just once. The ten largest account for 2% to 2.5% of the sample. The sample consisted of CD4+ or CD8+ T cells sorted from blood, taken in a trial of the OX40 agonist ivuxolimab. Receptors originate from an adult with an advanced solid tumor such as melanoma, head and neck, liver or kidney cancer.

The V gene is TRBV28, the J gene TRBJ1-5; unclear D gene. The CDR3 is 15 amino acids. The germline V gene encodes CDR1 MDHEN and CDR2 SYDVKM. V was clipped by 5 bases and J by 0 bases, with 11 bases between them. Here the CDR3 reads CASSPVSVSNQPQHF. CDR3 nucleotide sequence: TGTGCCAGCAGTCCCGTGTCGGTTAGCAATCAGCCCCAGCATTTT. Full variable domain (missing parts from reference TRBV28 and TRBJ1-5): DVKVTQSSRYLVKRTGEKVFLECVQDMDHENMFWYRQDPGLGLRLIYFSYDVKMKEKGDIPEGYSVSREKKERFSLILESASTNQTSMYLCASSPVSVSNQPQHFGDGTRLSIL.

The CDR3 sequence: CASSGTGGGYGYTF. For the CDR3, the DNA is TGTGCCAGCAGCGGAACAGGGGGTGGCTATGGCTACACCTTC. The chain combines TRBV7-9 with TRBJ1-2; 8 bases match TRBD1. The germline CDR1 and CDR2 sequences are SEHNR and FQNEAQ (reference sequence). The CDR3 sequence is 14 residues long. The ends lost 5 bases at V and 4 bases at J; junction bases unmatched: 6.

The CDR3 region has the DNA TGCGCCAGCAGCTTGGGGGCAGGGGGAGACACTGAAGCTTTCTTT. This sequence encodes CASSLGAGGDTEAFF. V usage is TRBV5-1 and J usage is TRBJ1-1; 7 nucleotides agree with TRBD1. The germline V gene encodes CDR1 SGHRS and CDR2 YFSETQ. The CDR3 covers 15 residues. V was clipped by 0 bases and J by 3 bases; unmatched bases: 5.

This clone appeared a single time. J is TRBJ2-1 and V is TRBV28, with 12 bases lining up with TRBD2. There are 17 residues in the CDR3. Per germline, CDR1 MDHEN and CDR2 SYDVKM. V shed 3 bases and J 9 bases; nucleotides not matched to a gene: 12. CDR3 region: CASSLFPLAGGPGEQFF. In DNA, the CDR3 is TGTGCCAGCAGTTTGTTCCCTCTAGCGGGGGGGCCTGGTGAGCAGTTCTTC. The full variable domain, completed using reference TRBV28 and TRBJ2-1, is DVKVTQSSRYLVKRTGEKVFLECVQDMDHENMFWYRQDPGLGLRLIYFSYDVKMKEKGDIPEGYSVSREKKERFSLILESASTNQTSMYLCASSLFPLAGGPGEQFFGPGTRLTVL.

In its sample, this clone was seen once. The gene calls are TRBV6-6 and TRBJ1-1, with D perhaps TRBD1 (5 bases). Trimming stripped 2 bases from V and 0 bases from J, with 7 bases between. CDR1 is MNHNY and CDR2 is SVGAGI in the germline V gene (reference sequence). CDR3 length: 14 amino acids. Here the CDR3 reads CASSYAGLNTEAFF. In nucleotides, the CDR3 is TGTGCCAGCAGTTACGCAGGGTTGAACACTGAAGCTTTCTTT.

This clone was seen only a few times. The chain uses TRBV28 and TRBJ1-2; the D gene is possibly TRBD1 (5 bases). This CDR3 has 12 amino acids. The V gene's germline CDR1 is MDHEN and CDR2 SYDVKM. V was pared by 3 bases and J by 7 bases, with 9 bases between. The CDR3 nucleotides read TGTGCCAGCAGTTTTGGGACGGGTGGCTACACCTTC. It specifies CASSFGTGGYTF.

The chain employs TRBV28 and TRBJ1-5, with TRBD1 matching over 7 bases. The CDR3 has 15 amino acids. V dropped 5 bases and J dropped 3; count of bases not matched to a gene: 7. CDR1 is MDHEN and CDR2 is SYDVKM in the germline V gene. CDR3 bases: TGTGCCAGCAGTACTACAGGGGCGCCCAATCAGCCCCAGCATTTT. Translated, it gives CASSTTGAPNQPQHF. Full variable domain (rest looked up from reference TRBV28 and TRBJ1-5): DVKVTQSSRYLVKRTGEKVFLECVQDMDHENMFWYRQDPGLGLRLIYFSYDVKMKEKGDIPEGYSVSREKKERFSLILESASTNQTSMYLCASSTTGAPNQPQHFGDGTRLSIL.

This sequence joins TRBV11-3 and TRBJ2-7; 7 bases fit TRBD1. This CDR3 is built from 14 residues. Per germline, CDR1 SGHNT and CDR2 YENEEA. J lost 5 bases, V lost 5 bases, and 9 bases had no gene match. The CDR3 DNA follows: TGTGCCAGCAGCCCCGGGACAGCGTCGGACGAGCAGTACTTC. This sequence encodes CASSPGTASDEQYF.

The chain uses TRBV5-1 and TRBJ2-2; D unresolved. The CDR3 is 13 residues long. Germline values: CDR1 SGHRS, CDR2 YFSETQ. Deletions cut 4 bases from V and 0 bases from J, with 4 bases between. The CDR3 protein is CASSHTNTGELFF. In nucleotides, the CDR3 is TGCGCCAGCAGCCACACGAACACCGGGGAGCTGTTTTTT.

The chain links TRBV9 to TRBJ1-6, with D maybe TRBD1 (5 bases). The CDR3 spans 14 residues. Germline CDR1 SGDLS, CDR2 YYNGEE. The V and J ends lost 4 bases and 10 bases respectively, with 15 bases between them. The CDR3, as DNA: TGTGCCAGCAGCCCCTTGCAGGGTAACTCACCCCTCCACTTT. Encoded protein: CASSPLQGNSPLHF. The whole variable domain, remainder taken from reference TRBV9 and TRBJ1-6, is DSGVTQTPKHLITATGQRVTLRCSPRSGDLSVYWYQQSLDQGLQFLIQYYNGEERAKGNILERFSAQQFPDLHSELNLSSLELGDSALYFCASSPLQGNSPLHFGNGTRLTVT.

The chain couples TRBV30 to TRBJ1-5; D might be TRBD1 (5 bases). The V end was cut by 1 base, the J end by 7 bases, with 11 bases between. Looked up from germline, CDR1 is GTSNPN and CDR2 is SVGIG (reference sequence). CDR3 size: 13 residues. The CDR3 DNA reads TGTGCCTGGAGTGCGCGGGGGGGACAGCCCCAGCATTTT. Its translation is CAWSARGGQPQHF.

The chain employs TRBV2 and TRBJ1-5, with unresolved D. CDR1 and CDR2 from the germline V gene are SNHLY and FYNNEI. Trimming cost V 3 bases and J 7 bases, with 10 bases left between them. The CDR3 covers 13 residues. The CDR3 region is CASSEWVGQPQHF. The CDR3 DNA reads TGTGCCAGCAGTGAGTGGGTTGGCCAGCCCCAGCATTTT.

The chain recombines TRBV10-3 with TRBJ1-2, with no clear D. Trimming removed 8 bases from V and 2 bases from J, with 12 bases in between. Germline assignment: CDR1 ENHRY and CDR2 SYGVKD. The CDR3 spans 13 residues. DNA of the CDR3: TGTGCCATCCCCGGCAGTTACAACTATGGCTACACCTTC. Amino acid sequence: CAIPGSYNYGYTF.

The genes are TRBV6-5 and TRBJ2-3; D is ambiguous. V was trimmed by 0 bases and J by 5 bases, leaving 3 bases between them. This CDR3 comprises 12 residues. CDR1 MNHEY and CDR2 SVGAGI come from the germline V gene. CDR3 bases: TGTGCCAGCAGTTACTCTCGAGATACGCAGTATTTT. This encodes CASSYSRDTQYF.

The rearrangement joins TRBV7-9 to TRBJ1-2; maybe TRBD1 (6 bases). V was clipped by 3 bases and J by 8 bases, with 16 bases between them. The CDR3 runs 14 residues. Germline-derived CDR1 and CDR2 are SEHNR and FQNEAQ (reference sequence). CDR3 protein: CASSLGGQKIGYTF. The CDR3 bases are TGTGCCAGCAGCTTGGGGGGCCAAAAGATCGGCTACACCTTC.

This chain joins TRBV4-1 and TRBJ2-2, with D unclear. The CDR3 consists of 16 residues. Germline V CDR1 and CDR2: MGHRA, YSYEKL. The V gene lost 4 bases and the J gene lost 0 bases, with 12 bases spanning the gap. The CDR3 nucleotides read TGCGCCAGCAGCCTTTTGTGGAAGGCGAACACCGGGGAGCTGTTTTTT. Its protein product is CASSLLWKANTGELFF.

The genes are TRBV7-2 and TRBJ2-3; possibly TRBD2 for D (6 bases). The CDR3 totals 13 residues. Germline CDR1 SGHTA, CDR2 FQGNSA. V dropped 3 bases and J dropped 6 bases, with 10 bases sitting between them. CDR3 in DNA: TGTGCCAGCAGCTTGGAGGGGCGGGATACGCAGTATTTT. It specifies CASSLEGRDTQYF.

The chain combines TRBV4-3 with TRBJ1-1, with a tentative D call TRBD1 (5 bases). The germline V gene has CDR1 LGHNA and CDR2 YSLEER. CDR3 size: 15 residues. Trimming took 4 bases from V and 7 from J, leaving 19 bases between them. CDR3 region: CASSPEVGGEVEAFF. The CDR3 nucleotides are TGCGCCAGCAGCCCCGAGGTGGGGGGGGAAGTTGAAGCTTTCTTT.

The chain carries TRBV9 and TRBJ2-5; TRBD1 matches 7 bases. Germline assignment: CDR1 SGDLS and CDR2 YYNGEE. With V trimmed by 7 bases and J by 5 bases, 14 bases remained unmatched. The CDR3 runs to 15 residues. This CDR3 is CASGRQTGIGETQYF. The CDR3, as DNA: TGTGCCAGCGGGAGACAGACAGGGATAGGTGAGACCCAGTACTTC.

The chain carries TRBV7-9 and TRBJ1-2; D is ambiguous. The ends were cut back, 1 base at V and 7 bases at J, with 10 bases in the middle. CDR1 SEHNR and CDR2 FQNEAQ come from the germline V gene (reference sequence). The length of the CDR3 is 13 residues. The CDR3 bases are TGTGCCAGCAGCTTAGACAGCCCAGGTGGCTACACCTTC. It codes for CASSLDSPGGYTF.

The chain links TRBV10-1 to TRBJ1-4; D gene ambiguous. Trimming cost V 7 bases and J 8 bases, with 17 bases left between them. From germline, CDR1 is WNHNN and CDR2 SYGVQD (reference sequence). This CDR3 is 14 amino acids long. CDR3 coding DNA: TGCGCCAGCACCGAGACCGTGATAGGGGAAAAACTGTTTTTT. It yields the protein CASTETVIGEKLFF.

The chain uses TRBV2 and TRBJ2-1; perhaps TRBD2 as D (6 bases). The CDR3 is 14 residues long. V lost 10 bases, J lost 1 base, and 14 bases lay in between. CDR1 SNHLY and CDR2 FYNNEI come from the germline V gene. The CDR3 reads CAIIPGDSYNEQFF. CDR3 nucleotide sequence: TGTGCCATAATACCGGGGGATTCCTACAATGAGCAGTTCTTC.

V usage is TRBV19 and J usage is TRBJ1-5; D gene unclear. V lost 10 bases and J 5 bases, leaving 18 bases between the germline ends. The CDR3 extends over 14 amino acids. Germline CDR1 LNHDA, CDR2 SQIVND (reference sequence). In nucleotides, the CDR3 is TGTGCCACCTCCCGGGAGGGTTTTCATCAGCCCCAGCATTTT. Translating gives CATSREGFHQPQHF.